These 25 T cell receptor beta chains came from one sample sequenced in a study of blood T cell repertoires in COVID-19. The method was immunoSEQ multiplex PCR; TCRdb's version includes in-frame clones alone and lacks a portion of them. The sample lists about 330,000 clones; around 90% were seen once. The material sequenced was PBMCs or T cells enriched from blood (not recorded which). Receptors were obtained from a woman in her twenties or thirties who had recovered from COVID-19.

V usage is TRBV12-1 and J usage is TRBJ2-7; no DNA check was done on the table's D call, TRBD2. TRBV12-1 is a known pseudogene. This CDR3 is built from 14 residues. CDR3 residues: CASFSSGYSYEQYF. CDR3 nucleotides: TGTGCCAGCTTTTCTAGCGGATACTCCTACGAGCAGTACTTC.

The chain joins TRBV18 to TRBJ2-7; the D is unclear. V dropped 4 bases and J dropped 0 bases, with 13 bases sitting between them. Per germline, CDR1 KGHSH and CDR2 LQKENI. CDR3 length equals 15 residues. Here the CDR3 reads CASSLGRSTSYEQYF. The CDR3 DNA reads TGTGCCAGCTCACTCGGCCGGAGTACCTCCTACGAGCAGTACTTC.

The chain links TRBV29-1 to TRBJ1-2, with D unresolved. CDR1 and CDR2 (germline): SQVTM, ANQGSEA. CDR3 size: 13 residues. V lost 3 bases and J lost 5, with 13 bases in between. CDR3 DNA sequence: TGCAGCGTTGAGGATCCGGGGTATTATGGCTACACCTTC. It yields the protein CSVEDPGYYGYTF.

The chain's CDR3 is CSASRGTGDGNTIYF. The CDR3 nucleotides are TGCAGTGCTAGTAGAGGGACAGGGGACGGAAACACCATATATTTT. The gene calls are TRBV20-1 and TRBJ1-3; 10 bases are shared with TRBD1. Per germline, CDR1 DFQATT and CDR2 SNEGSKA (reference sequence). The CDR3 contains 15 residues. V lost 3 bases to trimming and J lost 4 bases; unmatched junction nucleotides: 6.

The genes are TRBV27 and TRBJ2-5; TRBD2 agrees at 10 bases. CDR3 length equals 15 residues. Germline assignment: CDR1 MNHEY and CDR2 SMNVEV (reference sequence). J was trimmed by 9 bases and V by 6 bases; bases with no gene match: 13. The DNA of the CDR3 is TGTGCCAGCAGCTCCTCTAGCGGGGGCCCCTTGGCCCAGTACTTC. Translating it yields CASSSSSGGPLAQYF.

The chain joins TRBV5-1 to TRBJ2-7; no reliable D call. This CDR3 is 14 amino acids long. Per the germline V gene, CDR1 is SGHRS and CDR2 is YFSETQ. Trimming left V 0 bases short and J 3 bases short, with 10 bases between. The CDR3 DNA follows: TGCGCCAGCAGCTTGGTGGCGGATAGCTACGAGCAGTACTTC. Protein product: CASSLVADSYEQYF.

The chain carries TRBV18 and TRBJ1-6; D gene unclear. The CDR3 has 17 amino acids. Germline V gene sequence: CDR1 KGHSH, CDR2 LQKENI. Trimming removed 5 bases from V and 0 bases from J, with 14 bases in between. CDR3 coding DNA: TGTGCCAGCTCAGAAGCGGGTCCAAGCTCCTATAATTCACCCCTCCACTTT. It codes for CASSEAGPSSYNSPLHF.

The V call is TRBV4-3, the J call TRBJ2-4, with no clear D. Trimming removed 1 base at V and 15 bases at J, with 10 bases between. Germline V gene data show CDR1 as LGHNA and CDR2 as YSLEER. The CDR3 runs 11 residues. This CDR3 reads CASSQGPQVYF. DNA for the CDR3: TGCGCCAGCAGCCAAGGGCCGCAGGTGTACTTC.

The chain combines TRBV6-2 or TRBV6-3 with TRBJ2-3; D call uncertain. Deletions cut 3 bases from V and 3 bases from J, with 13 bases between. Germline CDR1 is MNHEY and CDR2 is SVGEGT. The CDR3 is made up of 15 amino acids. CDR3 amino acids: CASSYPRGGTDTQYF. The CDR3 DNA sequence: TGTGCCAGCAGTTATCCGAGAGGCGGAACAGATACGCAGTATTTT.

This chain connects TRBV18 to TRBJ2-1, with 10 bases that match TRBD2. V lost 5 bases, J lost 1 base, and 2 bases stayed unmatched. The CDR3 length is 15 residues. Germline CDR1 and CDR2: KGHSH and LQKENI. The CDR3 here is CASSGSGGSYNEQFF. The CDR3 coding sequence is TGTGCCAGCTCAGGTAGCGGGGGGTCCTACAATGAGCAGTTCTTC.

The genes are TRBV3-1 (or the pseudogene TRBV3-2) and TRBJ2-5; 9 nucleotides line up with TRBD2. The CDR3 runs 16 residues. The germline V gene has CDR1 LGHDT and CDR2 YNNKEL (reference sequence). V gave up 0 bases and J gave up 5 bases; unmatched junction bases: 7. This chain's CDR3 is CASSQDAGGLGETQYF. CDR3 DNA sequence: TGTGCCAGCAGCCAAGATGCGGGAGGGCTTGGGGAGACCCAGTACTTC.

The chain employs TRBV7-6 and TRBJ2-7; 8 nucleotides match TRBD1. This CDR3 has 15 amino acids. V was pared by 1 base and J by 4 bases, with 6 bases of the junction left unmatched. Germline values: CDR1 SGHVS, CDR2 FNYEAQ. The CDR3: CASSLVGTGEYEQYF. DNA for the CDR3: TGTGCCAGCAGCTTAGTGGGGACAGGCGAATACGAGCAGTACTTC.

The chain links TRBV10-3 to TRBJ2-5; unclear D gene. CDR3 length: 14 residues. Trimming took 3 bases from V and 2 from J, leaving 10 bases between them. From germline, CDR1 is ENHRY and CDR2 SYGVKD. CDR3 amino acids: CAISDGQHQETQYF. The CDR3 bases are TGTGCCATCAGTGATGGGCAGCATCAAGAGACCCAGTACTTC.

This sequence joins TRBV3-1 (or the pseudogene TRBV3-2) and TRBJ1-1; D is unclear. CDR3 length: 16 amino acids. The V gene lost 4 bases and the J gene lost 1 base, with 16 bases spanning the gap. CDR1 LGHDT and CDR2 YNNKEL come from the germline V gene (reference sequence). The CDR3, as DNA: TGTGCCAGCAGCCCCCGAGGGAGGGCTCAGAACACTGAAGCTTTCTTT. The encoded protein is CASSPRGRAQNTEAFF.

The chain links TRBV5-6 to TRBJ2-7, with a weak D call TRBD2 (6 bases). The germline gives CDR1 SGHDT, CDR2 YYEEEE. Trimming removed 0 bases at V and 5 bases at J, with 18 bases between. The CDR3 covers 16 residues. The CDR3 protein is CASSLGPPGLIHEQYF. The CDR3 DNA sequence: TGTGCCAGCAGCTTGGGCCCACCGGGACTGATACACGAGCAGTACTTC.

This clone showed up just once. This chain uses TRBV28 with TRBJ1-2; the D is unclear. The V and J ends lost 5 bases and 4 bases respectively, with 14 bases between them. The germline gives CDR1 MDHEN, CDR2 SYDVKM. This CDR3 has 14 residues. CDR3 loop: CASSGRRGGYGYTF. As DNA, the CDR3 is TGTGCCAGCAGTGGCCGACGAGGAGGCTATGGCTACACCTTC.

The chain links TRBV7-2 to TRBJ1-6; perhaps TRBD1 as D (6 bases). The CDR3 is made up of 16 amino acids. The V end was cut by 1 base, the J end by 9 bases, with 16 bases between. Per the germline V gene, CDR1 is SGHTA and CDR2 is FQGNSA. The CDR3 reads CASSLGGGGVGSPLHF. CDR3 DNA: TGTGCCAGCAGCTTAGGGGGAGGGGGTGTCGGTTCACCCCTCCACTTT. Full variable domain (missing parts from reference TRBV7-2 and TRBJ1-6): GAGVSQSPSNKVTEKGKDVELRCDPISGHTALYWYRQSLGQGLEFLIYFQGNSAPDKSGLPSDRFSAERTGGSVSTLTIQRTQQEDSAVYLCASSLGGGGVGSPLHFGNGTRLTVT.

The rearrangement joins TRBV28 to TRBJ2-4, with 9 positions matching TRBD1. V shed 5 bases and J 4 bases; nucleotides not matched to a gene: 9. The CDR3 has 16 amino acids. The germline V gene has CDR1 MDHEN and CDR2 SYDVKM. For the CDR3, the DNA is TGTGCCAGCAGTCCCACCCCCGGACAGGGGAAAAACATTCAGTACTTC. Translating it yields CASSPTPGQGKNIQYF.

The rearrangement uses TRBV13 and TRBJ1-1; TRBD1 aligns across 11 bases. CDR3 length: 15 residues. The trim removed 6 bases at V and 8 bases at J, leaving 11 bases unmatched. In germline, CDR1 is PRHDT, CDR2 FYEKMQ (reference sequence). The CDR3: CASSYEGQGAPEAFF. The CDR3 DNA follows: TGTGCCAGCAGTTACGAAGGACAGGGGGCCCCCGAAGCTTTCTTT.

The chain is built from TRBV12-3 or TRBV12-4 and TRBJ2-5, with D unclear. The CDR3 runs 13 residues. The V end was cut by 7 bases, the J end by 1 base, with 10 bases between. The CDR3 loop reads CASTTRAQETQYF. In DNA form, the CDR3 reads TGTGCCAGCACCACCCGCGCCCAAGAGACCCAGTACTTC.

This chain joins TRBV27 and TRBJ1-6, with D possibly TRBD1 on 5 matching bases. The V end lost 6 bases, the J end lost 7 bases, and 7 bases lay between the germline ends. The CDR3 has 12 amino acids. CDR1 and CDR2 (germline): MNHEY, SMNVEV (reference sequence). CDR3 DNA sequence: TGTGCCAGCAGCGCAGGGAATTCACCCCTCCACTTT. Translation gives CASSAGNSPLHF.

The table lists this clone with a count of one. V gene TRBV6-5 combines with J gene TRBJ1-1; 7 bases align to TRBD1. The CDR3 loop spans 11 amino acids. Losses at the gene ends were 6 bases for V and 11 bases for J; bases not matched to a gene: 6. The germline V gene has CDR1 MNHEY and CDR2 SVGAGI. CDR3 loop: CASRRTGEAFF. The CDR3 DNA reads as TGTGCCAGCAGGCGTACAGGGGAGGCTTTCTTT.

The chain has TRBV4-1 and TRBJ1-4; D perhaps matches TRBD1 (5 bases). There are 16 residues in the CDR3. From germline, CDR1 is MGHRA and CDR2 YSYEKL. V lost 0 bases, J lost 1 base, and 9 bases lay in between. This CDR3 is CASSQDGRGTNEKLFF. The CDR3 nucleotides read TGCGCCAGCAGCCAAGACGGGAGGGGAACTAATGAAAAACTGTTTTTT.

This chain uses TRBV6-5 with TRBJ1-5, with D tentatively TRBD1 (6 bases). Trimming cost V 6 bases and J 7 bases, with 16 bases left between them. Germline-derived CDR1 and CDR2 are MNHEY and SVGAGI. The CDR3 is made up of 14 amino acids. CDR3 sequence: CASRLLQGEQPQHF. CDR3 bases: TGTGCCAGCAGATTATTACAGGGTGAACAGCCCCAGCATTTT.

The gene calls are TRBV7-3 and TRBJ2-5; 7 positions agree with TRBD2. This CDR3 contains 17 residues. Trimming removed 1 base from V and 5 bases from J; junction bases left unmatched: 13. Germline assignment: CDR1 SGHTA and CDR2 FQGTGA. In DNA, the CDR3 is TGTGCCAGCAGCTTAAGGGGAGGGTCACTGGCTAGGGAGACCCAGTACTTC. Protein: CASSLRGGSLARETQYF.